Described below is a single TCR beta chain sequence and its context. The PCR ran on 60 Vbeta and 13 Jbeta primers. Profiling relied on immunoSEQ multiplex PCR, and the TCRdb table lists in-frame clones only, not all of them. Of 200,000 to 250,000 clones listed, 82% are singletons. Germline V lookup: CDR1 SGHTA, CDR2 FQGTGA. This CDR3 is built from 14 residues. Trimming removed 6 bases at V and 4 bases at J, with 13 bases between. The data stem from a study of cytomegalovirus exposure and HLA in healthy donors. The rearrangement joins TRBV7-3 to TRBJ2-1, with D possibly matching TRBD1 (6 bases). The clonotype comes from a middle-aged woman in good health and CMV-seropositive. Sequenced material: PBMCs. The CDR3 nucleotides are TGTGCCAGCAGACAGGGATGGGGGTACAATGAGCAGTTCTTC. Its translation is CASRQGWGYNEQFF.